The rows below give T cell receptor beta chains drawn from one sample of a study of OX40 agonist ivuxolimab in advanced cancers. Only in-frame clones appear in the TCRdb table, and some are missing; sequencing was by immunoSEQ multiplex PCR. The table lists nearly 70,000 clones, 65% to 90% of them singletons. The sample here was CD4+ or CD8+ T cells sorted from blood, taken in a trial of the OX40 agonist ivuxolimab. The receptors were sampled from an adult with an advanced solid tumor such as melanoma, head and neck, liver or kidney cancer. Both conserved end residues are part of each CDR3. A row's size may be missing; if present it is once, few, many or a size class.

. | TRBJ2-3 | TRBV2 | CASSYGTLDTDTQYF
. | TRBJ2-1 | TRBV29-1 | CSARDRGLGGQFF
. | TRBJ2-7 | TRBV6-5 | CASMPSGAYEQYF
. | TRBJ1-4 | TRBV7-8 | CASSLALKGAVNEKLFF
once | TRBJ2-7 | TRBV18 | CASSHPGGAVAGSSYEQYF
. | TRBJ2-7 | TRBV28 | CASEPGGRASYEQYF
. | TRBJ1-3 | TRBV5-1 | CASSLSGGSGNTIYF
. | TRBJ1-1 | TRBV5-6 | CASSFTASEAFF
. | TRBJ2-1 | TRBV2 | CASMGTGTYNEQFF
. | TRBJ2-1 | TRBV7-6 | CASSADRGPLYEQFF
once | TRBJ2-2 | TRBV5-4 | CASSSDRGQLGELFF
once | TRBJ1-2 | TRBV19 | CASSNRQGAIKQGYTF
. | TRBJ1-6 | TRBV5-5 | CASSFRPGQGYNSPLHF
. | TRBJ1-3 | TRBV10-3 | CAIAAEGRSGNTIYF
few | TRBJ1-4 | TRBV28 | CASSPPRGRGFNEKLFF
. | TRBJ1-4 | TRBV5-1 | CASSFQSPEGKLFF
. | TRBJ2-3 | TRBV6-1 | CASSTQGFTDTQYF
many | TRBJ1-4 | TRBV28 | CASSLWGSTNEKLFF
. | TRBJ1-1 | TRBV20-1 | CSARSGIEAFF
. | TRBJ2-5 | TRBV5-6 | CASSYRTGYLQETQYF
. | TRBJ2-3 | TRBV2 | CASSAGVDTQYF
. | TRBJ1-2 | TRBV9 | CASIGGNYGYTF
few | TRBJ2-5 | TRBV5-6 | CASSPPGGRRETQYF
. | TRBJ1-4 | TRBV6-1 | CASRGTASLFF
. | TRBJ1-1 | TRBV6-5 | CASKRGNTEAFF
. | TRBJ2-7 | TRBV18 | CASSLDTPREQYF
once | TRBJ2-7 | TRBV5-1 | CASSLSGQAYEQYF
. | TRBJ2-1 | TRBV19 | CASSPLARYVEQFF
. | TRBJ2-3 | TRBV2 | CASNKKGIAGGASGTSTDTQYF
. | TRBJ2-5 | TRBV14 | CASNQQGSETQYF
few | TRBJ1-5 | TRBV6-1 | CASSENQVKIYQPQHF
. | TRBJ2-6 | TRBV2 | CASKSVRGPGANVLTF
. | TRBJ1-3 | TRBV14 | CASSQGSGNTIYF
. | TRBJ2-7 | TRBV7-2 | CASSLGALTSHEQYF
. | TRBJ1-5 | TRBV19 | CASEQGGGNQPQHF
once | TRBJ2-7 | TRBV28 | CASSSYRTGGYEQYF
. | TRBJ1-2 | TRBV5-1 | CASSTVGVGGYTF
. | TRBJ2-7 | TRBV5-6 | CASSLIGRSNEQYF
. | TRBJ2-1 | TRBV7-9 | CASSFGTINEQFF
. | TRBJ2-2 | TRBV7-8 | CASSVQTGDTGELFF
few | TRBJ2-1 | TRBV7-9 | CASSLTSGGNEQFF
. | TRBJ2-5 | TRBV11-2 | CASSAPDRDRETQYF
once | TRBJ1-5 | TRBV5-1 | CASSPRTGGNQPQHF
. | TRBJ1-5 | TRBV5-1 | CASSLAGRGNQPQHF
. | TRBJ2-7 | TRBV5-6 | CASSLSRGLAEYF